This entry lists 7 T cell receptor beta chains sequenced from one sample in a study of T cells after posttransplantation cyclophosphamide. Busulfan-fludarabine conditioning, marrow transplant, and cyclophosphamide on days +3 and +4 were administered. Clones were read by immunoSEQ multiplex PCR, and TCRdb kept only the in-frame ones, dropping some. The profile shows over 15,000 clones, less than 80% of them singletons. Sequenced material: PBMCs, taken after an allogeneic stem cell transplant with post-transplant cyclophosphamide. Every receptor here comes from a male patient aged 25-45 years who received an allogeneic stem cell transplant from a related donor, was CMV-positive, and had acute GVHD only. A subset of T cells may come from the graft donor.

The rearrangement links TRBV7-2 to TRBJ1-5; D is uncertain. V lost 0 bases and J lost 6, with 6 bases in between. The V gene's germline CDR1 is SGHTA and CDR2 FQGNSA. CDR3 length: 13 amino acids. The CDR3 coding sequence is TGTGCCAGCAGCTTAGCTTCAGGTCAGCCCCAGCATTTT. It codes for CASSLASGQPQHF.

The gene calls are TRBV7-9 and TRBJ1-1; TRBD1 matches 11 bases. Trimming cost V 5 bases and J 2 bases; bases outside gene matches: 7. This CDR3 spans 16 amino acids. Germline V gene data show CDR1 as SEHNR and CDR2 as FQNEAQ (reference sequence). CDR3 nucleotides: TGTGCCAGCAGCGAGGGACAGGGGGTTTTCAACACTGAAGCTTTCTTT. Its protein product is CASSEGQGVFNTEAFF.

CDR3 DNA: TGCGCCAGCAGTGAGTCGGGAGGGTCTGGAAACACCATATATTTT. Residues: CASSESGGSGNTIYF. This chain connects TRBV10-1 to TRBJ1-3; no clear D. V lost 0 bases to trimming and J lost 1 base, with 7 bases between them. The CDR3 consists of 15 residues. Germline loops: CDR1 WNHNN, CDR2 SYGVQD (reference sequence).

The V gene is TRBV30, the J gene TRBJ2-3, with 7 bases lining up with TRBD2. Trimming took 2 bases from V and 1 from J; bases not matched to a gene: 6. Germline CDR1 reads GTSNPN; CDR2 reads SVGIG (reference sequence). CDR3 length equals 15 residues. The CDR3 sequence: CAWSKGTTGTDTQYF. For the CDR3, the DNA is TGTGCCTGGAGTAAGGGGACTACAGGCACAGATACGCAGTATTTT.

This chain joins TRBV28 and TRBJ2-7, with a tentative D call TRBD1 (5 bases). V lost 4 bases, J lost 2 bases, and 18 bases lay in between. CDR3 size: 16 residues. Per the germline V gene, CDR1 is MDHEN and CDR2 is SYDVKM. The DNA of the CDR3 is TGTGCCAGCAGTTCCACAACTAAAGACAGACCCTACGAGCAGTACTTC. The encoded protein is CASSSTTKDRPYEQYF.

The chain's CDR3 is CASSLGSQRGGQNEQFF. The CDR3 nucleotides are TGTGCCAGCAGCTTAGGGTCTCAGCGGGGGGGCCAGAATGAGCAGTTCTTC. The V and J genes are TRBV7-2 and TRBJ2-1, with 10 bases matching TRBD2. Germline trimming cut 1 base from V and 7 bases from J; bases unmatched to any gene: 10. Germline V gives CDR1 SGHTA, CDR2 FQGNSA. This CDR3 is 17 amino acids long.

This chain links TRBV29-1 with TRBJ2-7; 8 bases fit TRBD1. Looked up from germline, CDR1 is SQVTM and CDR2 is ANQGSEA. The CDR3 is 14 residues long. V lost 2 bases, J lost 0 bases, and 3 bases stayed unmatched. CDR3 in amino acids: CSVERTGSSYEQYF. CDR3 nucleotides: TGCAGCGTTGAAAGGACAGGGAGCTCCTACGAGCAGTACTTC.